The source of this T cell receptor (beta chain) is a study of T cell responses to AZD1222 COVID-19 vaccine (dated by TCRdb to the early 2020s). At the level of the whole study: TCR sequencing covered over 230 trial participants: 200 to 220 given two doses of AZD1222 and 26 given two doses of MenACWY control vaccine. Trial participants were enrolled into age subgroups of 18-55, 56-69 and 70-plus years, which contained about 150, 28 and 57 TCR-sequenced participants, respectively. Points the paper makes about the study in general: A significant rise in spike-specific TCR breadth and depth was observed after two AZD1222 doses relative to day 0 and relative to MenACWY recipients. Most participants were white British and females outnumbered males, and the authors suggested that clonal diversity may have been underestimated. In the small 56-69-year group, the increase in depth fell short of significance, most likely because of low power. Conclusions about previously exposed vaccinees are limited because only five to seven AZD1222 recipients were SARS-CoV-2 seropositive at baseline. Reportedly, almost half of the unique spike-specific TCRs recognized epitopes lying outside the regions that are mutated in the B.1.351 and B.1.1.7 variants. Because no samples from the day 14 peak response were available, repertoires could be characterized only after the peak T cell response. CD4 TCRs associated with the vaccine covered the entire spike protein, and the dominant responses were in regions 160-218 and 743-854.

In the paper's terms, the time point label means: about 28 days (+/-7) after the second vaccine dose. AZD1222 recipients whose second dose came at about 4 weeks and those whose second dose came at about 12 weeks were combined into one group, since spike-specific TCR depth and breadth did not differ between the two schedules. The vaccinee samples were drawn from two UK trials, COV001 and COV002, one of which was a single-blind randomized controlled phase 2/3 trial testing AZD1222 (ChAdOx1 nCoV-19) in healthy adults. For TCRbeta chain sequencing, PBMC samples from trial participants were taken at day 0 and at day 28 after the second dose. The CDR3 regions of human TCRbeta chains were analyzed by immunosequencing. Per the authors' processing: TCRs in the repertoires were matched against a reference library of SARS-CoV-2-specific TCRs that had been generated with the MIRA antigen-specificity platform. Breadth meant the fraction of unique TCRs that were SARS-CoV-2-associated, whereas depth meant the fraction of total T cells that were SARS-CoV-2-associated. Using the MIRA data, every spike-specific TCR was mapped to the spike region that the TCR reacted to and assigned to either a CD4 or a CD8 class. Log10-transformed breadth and depth values were compared by one-way ANOVA with Sidak's multiple comparisons tests. Entries here come from immuneACCESS through TCRdb and include only in-frame sequences with V and J called. Some clones fail to appear in such tables; in the studies checked, an unresolved V gene covers under half of the shortfall, and the cause of the remainder is unknown. D and trimming come from the DNA, and the V and J calls and clone size come from that table. This sample gives under 25,000 clones in total; 84% of them show up just once. The ten top clones hold about 16% of the sample.

This clone was detected only once. Its specific antigen is unknown. The record has no base qualities; no much larger clone is one base away. For CDR1 and CDR2, the germline V gene lists SGHRS and YFSETQ. Including the terminal cysteine and phenylalanine, the CDR3 comprises 19 residues. Here the CDR3 DNA is all that survives: 57 bases in frame from base 1. V is clipped by 0 bases and J by 4 bases, and the sequence between their germline boundaries is 20 bases long. This specimen was peripheral blood, taken 28 days after the second AZD1222 dose. Rearrangement joined TRBV5-1 to TRBJ2-6, with no confidently assigned D gene. This receptor was obtained from an adult who received the AZD1222 COVID-19 vaccine. The CDR3 corresponds to CASSLVRSRMTGGANVLTF. The sequenced DNA is TGCGCCAGCAGCTTGGTTCGGTCTAGGATGACTGGGGGGGCCAACGTCCTGACTTTC.